This is a list of T cell receptor beta chains from one sample in a study of T cell responses to AZD1222 COVID-19 vaccine. Here immunoSEQ multiplex PCR was the method, and the copy in TCRdb shows in-frame clones only, minus some. Of around 100,000 clones listed, 88% are singletons. The material was peripheral blood, obtained on day 0 of AZD1222 vaccination. These receptors all come from an adult in good health. Each CDR3 is given with its conserved first and last residue. Each record gives: J gene, clone size, CDR3 length, D gene, V gene, CDR3 protein, CDR3 DNA. A D gene is named only where the DNA matches it firmly. Part of the rows lack a size; the others show once, few, many or a class for expanded clones.

>TRBJ2-7|-|15|TRBD1|TRBV28
CASSSSGTGTYEQYF
TGTGCCAGCAGTTCGTCGGGGACAGGGACTTACGAGCAGTACTTC
>TRBJ1-4|-|17|-|TRBV19
CASSTQGNPYLNEKLFF
TGTGCCAGTAGTACACAGGGAAACCCTTACCTAAATGAAAAACTGTTTTTT
>TRBJ2-2|-|15|-|TRBV5-1
CASSWDSPDTGELFF
TGCGCCAGCAGCTGGGACTCCCCGGACACCGGGGAGCTGTTTTTT
>TRBJ1-3|-|12|-|TRBV18
CASSPMGDTIYF
TGTGCCAGCTCACCAATGGGGGACACCATATATTTT
>TRBJ2-7|-|13|TRBD2|TRBV7-7
CASSPGTMDEQYF
TGTGCTAGCAGCCCCGGGACTATGGACGAGCAGTACTTC
>TRBJ2-5|-|15|-|TRBV9
CASSADRDWKETQYF
TGTGCCAGCAGCGCAGACCGGGACTGGAAAGAGACCCAGTACTTC
>TRBJ1-3|-|14|-|TRBV6-5
CASNLQGSGNTIYF
TGTGCCAGCAATCTACAGGGCTCTGGAAACACCATATATTTT
>TRBJ2-1|-|17|-|TRBV18
CASSPSRGSGGGDEQFF
TGTGCCAGCTCACCATCTAGAGGAAGTGGGGGCGGGGATGAGCAGTTCTTC
>TRBJ1-2|-|15|-|TRBV28
CASSLIASGTYGYTF
TGTGCCAGCAGTTTAATCGCGTCTGGAACATATGGCTACACCTTC
>TRBJ2-7|-|18|TRBD1|TRBV7-2
CASSLASWATGSSYEQYF
TGTGCCAGCAGCTTAGCGTCCTGGGCGACAGGGAGCTCCTACGAGCAGTACTTC
>TRBJ1-1|-|13|-|TRBV6-5
CASSYSNGPEAFF
TGTGCCAGCAGTTACTCGAATGGGCCTGAAGCTTTCTTT
>TRBJ1-1|once|13|-|TRBV30
CAWSLWGGTEAFF
TGTGCCTGGAGCCTCTGGGGGGGCACTGAAGCTTTCTTT
>TRBJ2-7|-|12|-|TRBV12-3/TRBV12-4
CASSPRRDAQYF
TGTGCCAGCAGTCCCCGACGGGATGCGCAGTACTTC
>TRBJ2-2|-|11|-|TRBV12-3/TRBV12-4
CASTVAGELFF
TGTGCCAGCACTGTGGCCGGGGAGCTGTTTTTT
>TRBJ1-1|-|14|TRBD1|TRBV19
CASTPDRYNGEAFF
TGTGCCAGTACCCCGGACAGGTACAATGGAGAAGCTTTCTTT
>TRBJ1-1|-|12|-|TRBV3-1/TRBV3-2
CASSAGITEAFF
TGTGCCAGCAGCGCAGGTATCACTGAAGCTTTCTTT
>TRBJ2-2|-|13|-|TRBV7-2
CASSSEGTGELFF
TGTGCCAGCAGTTCGGAAGGCACCGGGGAGCTGTTTTTT
>TRBJ2-1|-|15|-|TRBV19
CASSIAKSSYNEQFF
TGTGCCAGTAGTATAGCCAAGAGCTCCTACAATGAGCAGTTCTTC
>TRBJ1-3|-|13|-|TRBV19
CASSEGSGNTIYF
TGTGCCAGTAGTGAAGGCTCTGGAAACACCATATATTTT
>TRBJ1-1|-|14|-|TRBV6-5
CASTHGTSNTEAFF
TGTGCCAGCACCCACGGGACATCGAACACTGAAGCTTTCTTT
>TRBJ1-1|-|12|-|TRBV19
CASSPRAGEAFF
TGTGCCAGTAGCCCTCGGGCAGGGGAAGCTTTCTTT
>TRBJ1-4|-|15|-|TRBV5-1
CASSLRGGAGEKLFF
TGCGCCAGCAGCTTGAGGGGGGGAGCTGGTGAAAAACTGTTTTTT
>TRBJ2-7|-|11|-|TRBV28
CAIMDGSEQYF
TGTGCCATCATGGACGGGTCCGAGCAGTACTTC
>TRBJ2-3|-|14|-|TRBV27
CASSFGTGGDTQYF
TGTGCCAGCAGTTTTGGGACTGGGGGAGATACGCAGTATTTT
>TRBJ2-3|-|13|-|TRBV12-3/TRBV12-4
CASTLKSPDTQYF
TGTGCCAGCACCCTGAAGAGTCCTGATACGCAGTATTTT
>TRBJ2-7|-|16|-|TRBV18
CASSPSPAVQAYEQYF
TGTGCCAGCTCACCATCCCCGGCGGTACAGGCCTACGAGCAGTACTTC